This TCR beta chain was recovered during a study of blood T cell repertoires in COVID-19. The germline gives CDR1 SGHVS, CDR2 FNYEAQ. The J segment lost 13 bases and the V segment lost 6 bases, leaving 4 bases of the junction unmatched. This CDR3 is 11 amino acids long. Methods used by the authors: For nucleated cells, counts were estimated from reference gene primer amplification. Sequenced by immunoSEQ multiplex PCR; TCRdb stores in-frame clones only, minus some. D and trimming were read from the DNA, whereas the V and J calls and clone size are those reported in that table. The repertoire holds 150,000 to 200,000 clones, 81% seen once, with 12% in the top ten.

The genes are TRBV7-6 and TRBJ2-2; TRBD2 matches at 8 bases. Input material: peripheral blood. The receptor was isolated from a woman of 80 years or more with COVID-19, enrolled during active disease. The CDR3 loop reads CASRNGRALFF. The CDR3 nucleotides are TGTGCCAGCAGGAACGGGAGGGCGCTGTTTTTT.